Described below is a single T cell receptor beta chain sequence and its context. One entry per CDR3 protein results from TCRdb running MiXCR on the 5' RACE reads. The top ten clones hold 1.1% of a sample with just over 60,000 distinct CDR3 sequences, about a tenth of them seen once. The data stem from a study of T-cell memory formation after mild COVID-19. Per germline, CDR1 MDHEN and CDR2 SYDVKM. The CDR3 runs 15 residues. V trimming: 1 base; J trimming: 7 bases; junction bases outside the gene matches: 5. V and J are TRBV28 and TRBJ1-4; 8 bases line up with TRBD1. The source of this sequence is a man aged 18 to 30 who had mild COVID-19 (a few samples of this study predate the infection). Cell type and time point are not known. Sample: PBMCs or a T cell subset sorted from them (not recorded which). The CDR3 region has the DNA TGTGCCAGCAGTTTATTACAGGGGGTCGGTGAAAAACTGTTTTTT. It codes for CASSLLQGVGEKLFF.